The T cell receptor beta chain under discussion was sequenced for a study of blood T cells in healthy people across ages. Study-level findings and limits: Estimates of diversity drawn from one million T cells were considered underestimates.

Primed by a sample-barcoded 5' primer and a J-beta primer mix, a second PCR proceeded for 7 to 11 cycles. Researchers report that a template-switch adaptor with 12 random nucleotides tagged each cDNA molecule. From the 5' RACE reads, TCRdb called clonotypes with MiXCR, one entry per CDR3 protein. In the table there are 790,000 or so distinct CDR3 sequences, around 50% of which are singletons. This clonotype was picked up a small number of times. The target antigen is unknown. Germline loops: CDR1 SGHTA, CDR2 FQGNSA. This CDR3 has 15 residues. The J segment lost 5 bases and the V segment lost 1 base, leaving 5 bases of the junction unmatched. Each donor's blood draw was roughly 10 milliliters of peripheral blood. Isolating PBMCs gave at least 6 million of these cells per sample.

J is TRBJ2-1 and V is TRBV7-2; 7 bases match TRBD2. The sequence derives from a man at least 80 years old in good health. Specimen: blood. The CDR3 sequence is CASSLGGTINNEQFF. The CDR3 DNA sequence: TGTGCCAGCAGCTTAGGCGGGACTATCAACAATGAGCAGTTCTTC.